A selection of T cell receptor beta chains follows, all from one sample in a study of shared clonotypes between healthy human individuals. Here immunoSEQ multiplex PCR was the method, and the copy in TCRdb shows in-frame clones only, minus some. The sample has 530,000 or so clones, about 75% seen once. Sequencing was performed on PBMCs. Source of these receptors: a middle-aged woman in good health. Some clones in this sample may be carry-over from other donors' samples. Each CDR3 is given with its conserved first and last residue. The order of the fields is V gene, clone size, J gene, D gene, CDR3 protein, CDR3 DNA. D genes are given only for firm matches. Clone size is stated in some rows and not others, as once, few, many or a class when expanded.

v_call: TRBV5-1
clone_size: .
j_call: TRBJ2-3
d_call: TRBD2
cdr3_aa: CASTPRLAGGGATDTQYF
cdr3_nt: TGCGCCAGCACCCCTCGCCTAGCGGGAGGGGGGGCCACAGATACGCAGTATTTT

v_call: TRBV27
clone_size: .
j_call: TRBJ1-5
d_call: .
cdr3_aa: CASSLSLEQPQHF
cdr3_nt: TGTGCCAGCAGTTTATCTCTAGAGCAGCCCCAGCATTTT

v_call: TRBV5-8
clone_size: .
j_call: TRBJ2-7
d_call: .
cdr3_aa: CASSLGGATYEQYF
cdr3_nt: TGTGCCAGCAGCTTGGGAGGGGCTACCTACGAGCAGTACTTC

v_call: TRBV19
clone_size: .
j_call: TRBJ2-6
d_call: .
cdr3_aa: CASGPDLTF
cdr3_nt: TGTGCCAGCGGTCCAGACCTGACTTTC

v_call: TRBV7-3
clone_size: many
j_call: TRBJ2-1
d_call: TRBD2
cdr3_aa: CASSLLPAGGLINEQFF
cdr3_nt: TGTGCCAGCAGCTTACTCCCAGCGGGAGGGCTTATCAATGAGCAGTTCTTC

v_call: TRBV6-1
clone_size: .
j_call: TRBJ2-4
d_call: TRBD1
cdr3_aa: CASSELGQGQYF
cdr3_nt: TGTGCCAGCAGTGAACTAGGACAGGGCCAGTACTTC

v_call: TRBV4-1
clone_size: .
j_call: TRBJ2-7
d_call: TRBD2
cdr3_aa: CASSQRGLGAGGPLYEQYF
cdr3_nt: TGCGCCAGCAGCCAGCGGGGACTGGGGGCGGGAGGGCCCCTCTACGAGCAGTACTTC

v_call: TRBV18
clone_size: .
j_call: TRBJ2-7
d_call: .
cdr3_aa: CASSQGRYEQYF
cdr3_nt: TGTGCCAGCTCGCAAGGGCGGTACGAGCAGTACTTC

v_call: TRBV5-4
clone_size: few
j_call: TRBJ2-2
d_call: TRBD2
cdr3_aa: CASSPGLAGTGELFF
cdr3_nt: TGTGCCAGCAGCCCTGGACTAGCGGGCACCGGGGAGCTGTTTTTT

v_call: TRBV27
clone_size: few
j_call: TRBJ2-1
d_call: .
cdr3_aa: CASLKVAASYNEQFF
cdr3_nt: TGTGCCAGCCTGAAGGTGGCTGCCTCCTACAATGAGCAGTTCTTC

v_call: TRBV28
clone_size: .
j_call: TRBJ2-7
d_call: TRBD2
cdr3_aa: CASNGLAGVGAKYEQYF
cdr3_nt: TGTGCCAGCAACGGACTAGCGGGAGTAGGTGCAAAATACGAGCAGTACTTC

v_call: TRBV6-4
clone_size: .
j_call: TRBJ2-5
d_call: TRBD2
cdr3_aa: CASSDSGTTLIQETQYF
cdr3_nt: TGTGCCAGCAGTGACTCCGGGACTACCTTAATCCAAGAGACCCAGTACTTC

v_call: TRBV5-6
clone_size: .
j_call: TRBJ2-7
d_call: .
cdr3_aa: CASSAGQSYVGQYF
cdr3_nt: TGTGCCAGCAGCGCGGGGCAATCCTACGTTGGGCAGTACTTC

v_call: TRBV5-6
clone_size: few
j_call: TRBJ2-1
d_call: TRBD2
cdr3_aa: CASSRPTSGYNEQFF
cdr3_nt: TGTGCCAGCAGCAGACCGACTAGCGGGTACAATGAGCAGTTCTTC

v_call: TRBV5-4
clone_size: .
j_call: TRBJ1-1
d_call: .
cdr3_aa: CASRKGGRTEAFF
cdr3_nt: TGTGCCAGCCGGAAGGGAGGGAGGACTGAAGCTTTCTTT

v_call: TRBV9
clone_size: .
j_call: TRBJ1-1
d_call: .
cdr3_aa: CASSPRQGGTEAFF
cdr3_nt: TGTGCCAGCAGCCCGCGCCAGGGTGGAACTGAAGCTTTCTTT

v_call: TRBV6-4
clone_size: .
j_call: TRBJ2-6
d_call: .
cdr3_aa: CASSDSKETNSGANVLTF
cdr3_nt: TGTGCCAGCAGTGACTCGAAAGAAACCAACTCTGGGGCCAACGTCCTGACTTTC

v_call: TRBV5-1
clone_size: .
j_call: TRBJ2-3
d_call: .
cdr3_aa: CASSQAGHTDTQYF
cdr3_nt: TGCGCCAGCAGCCAGGCGGGACACACAGATACGCAGTATTTT

v_call: TRBV29-1
clone_size: few
j_call: TRBJ1-1
d_call: .
cdr3_aa: CSVEDGTEAFF
cdr3_nt: TGCAGCGTAGAAGACGGCACTGAAGCTTTCTTT

v_call: TRBV5-1
clone_size: .
j_call: TRBJ1-5
d_call: .
cdr3_aa: CASSLGGDNSNQPQHF
cdr3_nt: TGCGCCAGCAGCTTGGGGGGAGATAATAGCAATCAGCCCCAGCATTTT

v_call: TRBV29-1
clone_size: .
j_call: TRBJ2-7
d_call: TRBD1
cdr3_aa: CSVETGGEQYF
cdr3_nt: TGCAGCGTGGAGACAGGGGGCGAGCAGTACTTC

v_call: TRBV7-2
clone_size: .
j_call: TRBJ1-2
d_call: TRBD1
cdr3_aa: CASSETRQGARGYTF
cdr3_nt: TGTGCCAGCAGTGAAACTAGACAGGGGGCGCGAGGCTACACCTTC

v_call: TRBV5-1
clone_size: .
j_call: TRBJ2-2
d_call: TRBD2
cdr3_aa: CASSFSGSGTGELFF
cdr3_nt: TGCGCCAGCAGCTTTAGCGGGAGTGGAACCGGGGAGCTGTTTTTT

v_call: TRBV19
clone_size: .
j_call: TRBJ2-7
d_call: TRBD1
cdr3_aa: CARSWTTGFPDAYEQYF
cdr3_nt: TGTGCCAGATCTTGGACGACAGGGTTTCCTGACGCCTACGAGCAGTACTTC

v_call: TRBV11-2
clone_size: few
j_call: TRBJ2-7
d_call: TRBD2
cdr3_aa: CASSLVRGRRDEQYF
cdr3_nt: TGTGCCAGCAGCTTAGTTCGCGGGAGGAGAGACGAGCAGTACTTC

v_call: TRBV11-2
clone_size: .
j_call: TRBJ2-5
d_call: TRBD1
cdr3_aa: CASSFLQGARETQYF
cdr3_nt: TGTGCCAGCAGCTTCTTGCAGGGGGCACGTGAGACCCAGTACTTC

v_call: TRBV30
clone_size: .
j_call: TRBJ1-1
d_call: .
cdr3_aa: CAGGNTEAFF
cdr3_nt: TGTGCGGGAGGGAACACTGAAGCTTTCTTT

v_call: TRBV5-4
clone_size: .
j_call: TRBJ2-1
d_call: .
cdr3_aa: CASSLGLVVNEQFF
cdr3_nt: TGTGCCAGCAGCTTGGGACTAGTGGTCAATGAGCAGTTCTTC

v_call: TRBV2
clone_size: .
j_call: TRBJ2-5
d_call: TRBD2
cdr3_aa: CASTVAGVQETQYF
cdr3_nt: TGTGCCAGCACGGTAGCGGGAGTCCAAGAGACCCAGTACTTC

v_call: TRBV9
clone_size: .
j_call: TRBJ2-1
d_call: TRBD1
cdr3_aa: CASSVVGTASYNEQFF
cdr3_nt: TGTGCCAGCAGCGTAGTCGGGACAGCGTCCTACAATGAGCAGTTCTTC

v_call: TRBV2
clone_size: .
j_call: TRBJ2-7
d_call: .
cdr3_aa: CASGPGRYEQYF
cdr3_nt: TGTGCCAGCGGGCCTGGGCGTTACGAGCAGTACTTC

v_call: TRBV18
clone_size: .
j_call: TRBJ2-3
d_call: .
cdr3_aa: CASSPPGSRTDTQYF
cdr3_nt: TGTGCCAGCTCACCACCGGGATCGAGGACAGATACGCAGTATTTT

v_call: TRBV7-9
clone_size: .
j_call: TRBJ2-7
d_call: .
cdr3_aa: CASSSPPGGLEQYF
cdr3_nt: TGTGCCAGCAGCTCGCCACCAGGGGGGCTCGAGCAGTACTTC

v_call: TRBV18
clone_size: .
j_call: TRBJ2-2
d_call: .
cdr3_aa: CASSPPGITGELFF
cdr3_nt: TGTGCCAGCTCACCACCGGGTATCACCGGGGAGCTGTTTTTT

v_call: TRBV19
clone_size: .
j_call: TRBJ1-5
d_call: .
cdr3_aa: CASRAGRGHQPQHF
cdr3_nt: TGTGCCAGTCGGGCTGGCAGGGGCCATCAGCCCCAGCATTTT

v_call: TRBV28
clone_size: .
j_call: TRBJ1-2
d_call: .
cdr3_aa: CASSPLSEGRIYGYTF
cdr3_nt: TGTGCCAGCAGTCCCCTCAGTGAGGGGCGAATCTATGGCTACACCTTC

v_call: TRBV10-2
clone_size: .
j_call: TRBJ2-7
d_call: .
cdr3_aa: CASRGGGPGYEQYF
cdr3_nt: TGCGCCAGCAGGGGAGGAGGGCCGGGGTACGAGCAGTACTTC

v_call: TRBV13
clone_size: .
j_call: TRBJ2-7
d_call: TRBD2
cdr3_aa: CASSRSREGLSDEQYF
cdr3_nt: TGTGCCAGCAGCCGCAGCCGGGAGGGCCTAAGTGACGAGCAGTACTTC

v_call: TRBV28
clone_size: .
j_call: TRBJ2-5
d_call: TRBD2
cdr3_aa: CASNYPEGGTSLPKAQETQYF
cdr3_nt: TGTGCCAGCAATTACCCAGAGGGGGGGACTAGCTTGCCAAAGGCCCAAGAGACCCAGTACTTC

v_call: TRBV30
clone_size: .
j_call: TRBJ2-1
d_call: .
cdr3_aa: CAWRLGTYGNEQFF
cdr3_nt: TGTGCCTGGAGGTTGGGGACTTACGGGAATGAGCAGTTCTTC

v_call: TRBV6-5
clone_size: .
j_call: TRBJ1-2
d_call: .
cdr3_aa: CASSLSPQNNYGYTF
cdr3_nt: TGTGCCAGCAGTCTCTCCCCACAGAATAACTATGGCTACACCTTC

v_call: TRBV11-2
clone_size: .
j_call: TRBJ2-7
d_call: TRBD2
cdr3_aa: CASSLRGSGSTNEQYF
cdr3_nt: TGTGCCAGCAGCTTAAGGGGTAGCGGGAGTACCAACGAGCAGTACTTC

v_call: TRBV16
clone_size: few
j_call: TRBJ1-5
d_call: .
cdr3_aa: CASSQSLGAQWPQHF
cdr3_nt: TGTGCCAGCAGCCAATCGTTAGGGGCTCAATGGCCCCAGCATTTT

v_call: TRBV30
clone_size: .
j_call: TRBJ1-2
d_call: TRBD1
cdr3_aa: CAWDTGDPGYTF
cdr3_nt: TGTGCCTGGGATACAGGGGATCCTGGCTACACCTTC

v_call: TRBV5-1
clone_size: .
j_call: TRBJ2-3
d_call: .
cdr3_aa: CASNPGLNTDTQYF
cdr3_nt: TGCGCCAGCAACCCGGGACTGAATACAGATACGCAGTATTTT

v_call: TRBV28
clone_size: .
j_call: TRBJ1-2
d_call: .
cdr3_aa: CASSYTYGYTF
cdr3_nt: TGTGCCAGCAGTTACACCTATGGCTACACCTTC

v_call: TRBV4-1
clone_size: once
j_call: TRBJ2-7
d_call: .
cdr3_aa: CASSLRDNSYEQYF
cdr3_nt: TGCGCCAGCAGCCTCCGGGACAACTCCTACGAGCAGTACTTC

v_call: TRBV9
clone_size: .
j_call: TRBJ2-1
d_call: TRBD2
cdr3_aa: CASSGGGARGSSYNEQFF
cdr3_nt: TGTGCCAGCAGCGGGGGAGGGGCAAGAGGGAGCTCCTACAATGAGCAGTTCTTC

v_call: TRBV7-3
clone_size: .
j_call: TRBJ2-5
d_call: .
cdr3_aa: CASSLTPRGETQYF
cdr3_nt: TGTGCCAGCAGCTTAACTCCTCGAGGGGAGACCCAGTACTTC

v_call: TRBV5-1
clone_size: .
j_call: TRBJ1-2
d_call: TRBD1
cdr3_aa: CASSSRDSALEGYTF
cdr3_nt: TGTGCCAGCAGCTCCCGGGACAGCGCCTTGGAGGGCTACACCTTC

v_call: TRBV2
clone_size: once
j_call: TRBJ1-1
d_call: .
cdr3_aa: CASSLRDLQEAFF
cdr3_nt: TGTGCCAGCAGCCTCCGGGACCTACAGGAAGCTTTCTTT